Below are 25 T cell receptor beta chains sequenced from a single sample in a study of breast tumors, draining lymph nodes, adjacent tissues. MiXCR was run by TCRdb on the multiplex PCR reads, yielding one entry per CDR3 protein. The sample lists over 20,000 distinct CDR3 sequences; more than 25% were seen once. Sequenced: breast tumor tissue. These receptors all come from a female donor with breast cancer. Some clones in this sample may be carry-over from other donors' samples.

This clonotype has a handful of counts. V and J are TRBV6-5 and TRBJ2-2; a weak D match, TRBD2 (6 bases). The CDR3 is 16 residues long. Trimming cost V 6 bases and J 3 bases, with 17 bases left between them. Per germline, CDR1 MNHEY and CDR2 SVGAGI. The CDR3: CASRHIMEGYTGELFF. The CDR3 DNA is TGTGCCAGCAGGCATATAATGGAGGGATACACCGGGGAGCTGTTTTTT.

This clonotype was found many times. The chain couples TRBV20-1 to TRBJ2-1; 7 positions agree with TRBD1. Germline V CDR1 and CDR2: DFQATT, SNEGSKA (reference sequence). J lost 4 bases, V lost 3 bases, and 3 bases had no gene match. There are 13 residues in the CDR3. The CDR3 spells CSARTGKYNEQFF. The DNA of the CDR3 is TGCAGTGCTAGGACAGGGAAGTACAATGAGCAGTTCTTC.

The V call is TRBV2, the J call TRBJ2-2, with 12 bases matching TRBD2. CDR3 length equals 16 residues. Germline CDR1 SNHLY, CDR2 FYNNEI. V gave up 7 bases and J gave up 1 base; unmatched junction bases: 4. The CDR3 region is CASNGLAGRNTGELFF. CDR3 in DNA: TGTGCCAGCAATGGACTAGCGGGGAGGAACACCGGGGAGCTGTTTTTT. The whole variable domain, remainder taken from reference TRBV2 and TRBJ2-2, is EPEVTQTPSHQVTQMGQEVILRCVPISNHLYFYWYRQILGQKVEFLVSFYNNEISEKSEIFDDQFSVERPDGSNFTLKIRSTKLEDSAMYFCASNGLAGRNTGELFFGEGSRLTVL.

This clonotype was recorded many times. The V call is TRBV11-3, the J call TRBJ2-7; 7 nucleotides agree with TRBD2. This CDR3 is 15 amino acids long. Germline loops: CDR1 SGHNT, CDR2 YENEEA. V lost 1 base to trimming and J lost 1 base; unmatched junction nucleotides: 4. The CDR3 sequence is CASSLAGGGSYEQYF. The CDR3 region has the DNA TGTGCCAGCAGCTTAGCGGGAGGTGGGTCCTACGAGCAGTACTTC.

This clonotype has at least ten counts. J is TRBJ1-2 and V is TRBV29-1; TRBD1 might be the D (6 bases). This CDR3 contains 14 residues. Germline values: CDR1 SQVTM, CDR2 ANQGSEA. The V end lost 4 bases, the J end lost 5 bases, and 17 bases lay between the germline ends. CDR3 residues: CSVVGGQPDYGYTF. In DNA form, the CDR3 reads TGCAGCGTTGTGGGCGGACAGCCCGATTATGGCTACACCTTC.

With regard to this clonotype: A much larger clonotype is one base distant, so this may be a read error. The V call is TRBV5-6, the J call TRBJ2-1, with 11 bases matching TRBD2. Per germline, CDR1 SGHDT and CDR2 YYEEEE. Trimming removed 1 base from V and 9 bases from J; junction bases left unmatched: 12. CDR3 length equals 17 residues. CDR3 bases: TGTGCCAGCAGCTTGACGTCTAGCGGGAGGAAATTCCGTGAGCAGTTCTTC. Residues: CASSLTSSGRKFREQFF.

This clonotype has just one count. This chain connects TRBV5-1 to TRBJ2-5; 8 bases map to TRBD2. Trimming cost V 4 bases and J 1 base; bases outside gene matches: 12. The germline V gene has CDR1 SGHRS and CDR2 YFSETQ. CDR3 size: 17 residues. CDR3 nucleotide sequence: TGCGCCAGCAGCCCCCTGGTACGGGCGGGGGGCCAAGAGACCCAGTACTTC. Protein sequence: CASSPLVRAGGQETQYF.

This clonotype has ten or more counts. The chain is built from TRBV4-2 and TRBJ1-6; TRBD1 agrees at 7 bases. The trim removed 3 bases at V and 0 bases at J, leaving 2 bases unmatched. From germline, CDR1 is LGHNA and CDR2 YNFKEQ. This CDR3 has 16 amino acids. CDR3 DNA: TGTGCCAGCAGCCATGGACAGGACTCCTATAATTCACCCCTCCACTTT. Translated, it gives CASSHGQDSYNSPLHF.

On this clonotype: One junction end disagrees with the germline gene, perhaps due to a read error. The chain combines TRBV24-1 with TRBJ2-1; TRBD2 matches 7 bases. The CDR3 extends over 17 amino acids. CDR1 is KGHDR, CDR2 SFDVKD, per germline. CDR3 nucleotides: TGTACCACCAGCGATCCCTCGGGGGGAGGCTCCTACAATGAGCAGTTCTTC. It is translated as CTTSDPSGGGSYNEQFF.

This clonotype has ten or more counts. The chain recombines TRBV20-1 with TRBJ2-3; D is perhaps TRBD1 or TRBD2 (6 bases each). Germline V gene sequence: CDR1 DFQATT, CDR2 SNEGSKA (reference sequence). There are 15 residues in the CDR3. Trimming left V 4 bases short and J 2 bases short, with 16 bases between. Written as DNA, the CDR3 is TGCAGTGCTACGTCGGTTAGGGGGGCCACAGATACGCAGTATTTT. Amino acids: CSATSVRGATDTQYF.

This clonotype was counted ten times or more. The chain couples TRBV12-3 or TRBV12-4 to TRBJ1-4; D gene uncertain. Trimming removed 3 bases at V and 4 bases at J, with 9 bases between. This CDR3 is built from 14 residues. The CDR3 sequence: CASSFKGFNEKLFF. The CDR3 nucleotides read TGTGCCAGCAGTTTTAAAGGGTTTAATGAAAAACTGTTTTTT.

Ten or more counts support this clonotype. In DNA, the CDR3 is TGTGCCAGCAGCCTCGCTTTGACTAGCGGGAGAGGCATTCAGTACTTC. Encoded protein: CASSLALTSGRGIQYF. This chain uses TRBV7-9 with TRBJ2-4; the match to TRBD2 covers 12 bases. Germline values: CDR1 SEHNR, CDR2 FQNEAQ (reference sequence). The CDR3 runs 16 residues. J was trimmed by 9 bases and V by 5 bases; bases with no gene match: 11.

This rearrangement joins TRBV25-1 to TRBJ1-1, with 10 bases aligning to TRBD1. The germline gives CDR1 MGHDK, CDR2 SYGVNS. The V segment lost 6 bases and the J segment 6 bases; nucleotides outside the gene matches: 10. This CDR3 region has 15 residues. This CDR3 is CASRSGTGESAEAFF. CDR3 DNA: TGTGCCAGCAGGTCCGGGACAGGGGAATCGGCTGAAGCTTTCTTT.

This clonotype is deemed medium-sized. The V gene is TRBV11-3, the J gene TRBJ2-7, with D perhaps matching TRBD1 (5 bases). The CDR3 consists of 15 residues. V dropped 5 bases and J dropped 0 bases, with 14 bases sitting between them. Germline values: CDR1 SGHNT, CDR2 YENEEA. The CDR3 protein is CASSPDWGSSYEQYF. The CDR3, as DNA: TGTGCCAGCAGCCCCGACTGGGGCAGCTCCTACGAGCAGTACTTC.

In the case of this clonotype: This may come from a read error, since a much larger clone is one base off. CDR3 sequence (DNA): TGTGCCAGCAGCTTAGGACAGCCCCCCTCGACAGATACGCAGTATTTT. Protein: CASSLGQPPSTDTQYF. The rearrangement links TRBV13 to TRBJ2-3; D is uncertain. CDR1 and CDR2 from the germline V gene are PRHDT and FYEKMQ (reference sequence). This CDR3 has 16 amino acids. The V gene lost 0 bases and the J gene lost 3 bases, with 13 bases spanning the gap. Full variable domain (missing parts from reference TRBV13 and TRBJ2-3): AAGVIQSPRHLIKEKRETATLKCYPIPRHDTVYWYQQGPGQDPQFLISFYEKMQSDKGSIPDRFSAQQFSDYHSELNMSSLELGDSALYFCASSLGQPPSTDTQYFGPGTRLTVL.

The J gene is TRBJ1-6, the V gene TRBV4-1; 7 bases line up with TRBD1. This CDR3 is built from 15 residues. Trimming took 2 bases from V and 11 from J; bases not matched to a gene: 9. Germline CDR1 is MGHRA and CDR2 is YSYEKL. CDR3 sequence reads: CASSQPGQKKAPLHF. In DNA, the CDR3 is TGCGCCAGCAGCCAACCGGGACAGAAGAAAGCACCCCTCCACTTT.

The V call is TRBV12-3 or TRBV12-4, the J call TRBJ1-2; D is uncertain. V lost 5 bases, J lost 5 bases, and 15 bases lay in between. This CDR3 is 14 amino acids long. The CDR3 loop is CASSIKTDPYGYTF. The CDR3 DNA reads as TGTGCCAGCAGTATTAAGACTGACCCATATGGCTACACCTTC.

At least ten counts were recorded for this clonotype. The gene calls are TRBV12-3 or TRBV12-4 and TRBJ2-2; TRBD2 is a possible D gene (5 bases). Trimming left V 7 bases short and J 0 bases short, with 15 bases between. The CDR3 is made up of 16 amino acids. As DNA, the CDR3 is TGTGCCAGCACCCCGGGGATAGGGACGAACACCGGGGAGCTGTTTTTT. This translates into CASTPGIGTNTGELFF.

In its sample, this clonotype was seen many times. The chain recombines TRBV9 with TRBJ1-2; 7 nucleotides agree with TRBD1. Looked up from germline, CDR1 is SGDLS and CDR2 is YYNGEE. V dropped 6 bases and J dropped 4; count of bases not matched to a gene: 9. The CDR3 has 14 residues. CDR3: CASNPGGGPYGYTF. The CDR3 nucleotides read TGTGCCAGCAACCCAGGGGGAGGACCCTATGGCTACACCTTC.

The rearrangement uses TRBV20-1 and TRBJ1-1; maybe TRBD1 (6 bases). The V gene's germline CDR1 is DFQATT and CDR2 SNEGSKA (reference sequence). V was shortened by 2 bases and J by 6 bases, with 10 bases between the two germline ends. The CDR3 sequence is 12 residues long. CDR3 DNA: TGCAGTGCTAGACCAGGGGTTCCTGAAGCTTTCTTT. Translated: CSARPGVPEAFF.

This clonotype showed up many times. The chain joins TRBV4-2 to TRBJ1-2; no firm D call. The CDR3 runs to 15 residues. Germline V gene lookup returns CDR1 LGHNA and CDR2 YNFKEQ. V was pared by 0 bases and J by 3 bases, with 11 bases between. CDR3 protein: CASSQDLGLHYGYTF. The CDR3 DNA follows: TGTGCCAGCAGCCAAGATCTAGGGCTCCACTATGGCTACACCTTC.

Ten or more counts support this clonotype. V usage is TRBV5-6 and J usage is TRBJ2-3; TRBD2 is a possible D gene (5 bases). CDR1 and CDR2 (germline): SGHDT, YYEEEE. The CDR3 loop spans 15 amino acids. V lost 4 bases, J lost 5 bases, and 17 bases lay in between. CDR3 bases: TGTGCCAGCAGCCAAAACGGGCTAGCAATAGATACGCAGTATTTT. Translated: CASSQNGLAIDTQYF.

This clonotype was detected many times. The chain has TRBV25-1 and TRBJ2-1, with a weak D call TRBD2 (6 bases). CDR1 is MGHDK, CDR2 SYGVNS, per germline. CDR3 length equals 12 residues. Trimming took off 8 bases at V and 3 bases at J, with 8 bases between the two ends. The CDR3 spells CASGGIYNEQFF. The CDR3 DNA reads TGTGCCAGCGGGGGGATCTACAATGAGCAGTTCTTC.

To note about this clonotype: It may be a read error: a sequence one base away is much more abundant. Here the CDR3 omits its conserved ending phenylalanine or tryptophan, so a read error is the likely source. V gene TRBV18 combines with J gene TRBJ1-4; D is possibly TRBD1 (6 bases). This CDR3 is 14 amino acids long. The V and J ends lost 3 bases and 1 base respectively, with 6 bases between them. Germline CDR1 is KGHSH and CDR2 is LQKENI. The CDR3 reads CASSPGQTNEKLFS. The DNA of the CDR3 is TGTGCCAGCTCACCGGGACAAACTAATGAAAAACTGTTTTCT.

V and J are TRBV10-1 and TRBJ1-1, with 8 bases lining up with TRBD1. V shed 10 bases, J shed 3 bases, and the junction held 10 bases outside the gene matches. The CDR3 is 14 amino acids. The germline V gene has CDR1 WNHNN and CDR2 SYGVQD (reference sequence). The CDR3: CATPGGVADTEAFF. CDR3 nucleotides: TGCGCCACCCCAGGGGGCGTAGCTGACACTGAAGCTTTCTTT.